The clone carrying this TCR beta chain showed up many times. Its antigen is undetermined. There are 13 residues in the CDR3. The trim removed 4 bases at V and 2 bases at J, leaving 2 bases unmatched. CDR1 and CDR2 (germline): SGHNT, YYREEE (reference sequence). The sample comes from a study of beta chain features in type 1 diabetes. Study context: Summed over all samples, the examined sorted cells came to 85 million to 140 million. Whole-study findings and limits: Cells that show high TCR expression could be over-represented by cDNA sequencing.

As every portion of the isolated RNA was reverse transcribed, the sequencing read expressed TCRB transcripts. Measured with immunoSEQ multiplex PCR; TCRdb has only the in-frame clones, and not every one. The data contain about 360,000 clones, roughly 12% of them singletons. This TCR was recovered from a man between 18 and 35 years old in good health. The sample consisted of naive CD4+ T cells from blood. The genes are TRBV5-4 and TRBJ1-2, with 7 positions matching TRBD1. Here the CDR3 reads CASSEDRNYGYTF. CDR3 DNA: TGTGCCAGCAGCGAGGACAGGAACTATGGCTACACCTTC.